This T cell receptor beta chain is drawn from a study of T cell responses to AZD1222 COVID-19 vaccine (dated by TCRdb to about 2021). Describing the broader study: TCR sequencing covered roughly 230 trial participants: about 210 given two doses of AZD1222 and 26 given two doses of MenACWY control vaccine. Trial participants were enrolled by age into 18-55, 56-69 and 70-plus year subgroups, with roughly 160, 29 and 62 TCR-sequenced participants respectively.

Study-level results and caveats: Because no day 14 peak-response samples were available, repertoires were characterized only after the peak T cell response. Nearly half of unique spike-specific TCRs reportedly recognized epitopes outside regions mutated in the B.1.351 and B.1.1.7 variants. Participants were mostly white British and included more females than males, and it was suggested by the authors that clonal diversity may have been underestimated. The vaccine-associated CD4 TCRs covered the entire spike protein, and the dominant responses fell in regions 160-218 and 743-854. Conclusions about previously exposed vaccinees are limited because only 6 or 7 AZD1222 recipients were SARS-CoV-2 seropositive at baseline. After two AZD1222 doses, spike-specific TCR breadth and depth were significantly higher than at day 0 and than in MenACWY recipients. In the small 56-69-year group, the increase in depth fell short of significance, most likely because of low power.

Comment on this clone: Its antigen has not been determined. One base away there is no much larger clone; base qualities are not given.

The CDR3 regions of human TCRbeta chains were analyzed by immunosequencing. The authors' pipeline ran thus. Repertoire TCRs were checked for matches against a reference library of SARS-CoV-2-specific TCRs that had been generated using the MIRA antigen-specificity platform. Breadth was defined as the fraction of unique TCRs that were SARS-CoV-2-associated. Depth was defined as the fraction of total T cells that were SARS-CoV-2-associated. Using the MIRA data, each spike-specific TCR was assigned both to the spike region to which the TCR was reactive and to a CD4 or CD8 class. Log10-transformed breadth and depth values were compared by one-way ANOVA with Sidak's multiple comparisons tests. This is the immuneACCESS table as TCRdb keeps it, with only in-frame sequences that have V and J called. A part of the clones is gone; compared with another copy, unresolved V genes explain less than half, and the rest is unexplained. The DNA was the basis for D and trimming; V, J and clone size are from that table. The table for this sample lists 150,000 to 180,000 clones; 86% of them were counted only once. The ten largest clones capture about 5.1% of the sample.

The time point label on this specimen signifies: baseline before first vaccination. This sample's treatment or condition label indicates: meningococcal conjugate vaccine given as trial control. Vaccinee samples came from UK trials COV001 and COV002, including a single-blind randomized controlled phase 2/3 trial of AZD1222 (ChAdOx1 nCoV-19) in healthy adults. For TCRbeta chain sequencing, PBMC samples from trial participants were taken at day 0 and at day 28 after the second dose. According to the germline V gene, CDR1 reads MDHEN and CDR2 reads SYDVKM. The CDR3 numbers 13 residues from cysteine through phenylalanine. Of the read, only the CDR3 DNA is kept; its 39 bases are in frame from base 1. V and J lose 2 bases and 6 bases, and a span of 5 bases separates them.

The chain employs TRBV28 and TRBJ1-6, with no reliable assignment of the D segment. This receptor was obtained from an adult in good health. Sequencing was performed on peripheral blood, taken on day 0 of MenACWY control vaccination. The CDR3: CASSLILNSPLHF. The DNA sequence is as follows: TGTGCCAGCAGTTTAATCCTTAATTCACCCCTCCACTTT.